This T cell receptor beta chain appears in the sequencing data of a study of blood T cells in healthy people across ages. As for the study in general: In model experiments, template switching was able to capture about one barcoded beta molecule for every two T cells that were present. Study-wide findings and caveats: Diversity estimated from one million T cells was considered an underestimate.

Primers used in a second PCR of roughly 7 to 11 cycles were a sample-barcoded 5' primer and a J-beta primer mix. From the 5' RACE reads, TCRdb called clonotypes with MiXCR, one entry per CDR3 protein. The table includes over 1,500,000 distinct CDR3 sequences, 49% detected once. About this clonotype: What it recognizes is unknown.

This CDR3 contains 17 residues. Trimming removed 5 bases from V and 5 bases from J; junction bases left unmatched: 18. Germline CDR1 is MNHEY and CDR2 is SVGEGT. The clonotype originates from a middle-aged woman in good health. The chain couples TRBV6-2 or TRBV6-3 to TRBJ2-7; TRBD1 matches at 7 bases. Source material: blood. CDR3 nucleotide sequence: TGTGCCAGCAGTCCCCCGACGGACAGGCTAATCGTCCACGAGCAGTACTTC. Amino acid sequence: CASSPPTDRLIVHEQYF.